Below, one T cell receptor (beta chain) is given with its context. In its sample, this clonotype was seen a few times. Its antigen is still unknown. No qualities accompany the bases; no much larger clone lies one base away. The CDR3 sequence holds 15 residues, the cysteine and phenylalanine included. Only CDR3 DNA is held: 45 bases, read in frame from base 1. CDR1 and CDR2, per the germline V gene (reference sequence), are MNHEY and SMNVEV. V is shortened by 1 base, J by 2 bases, and the region joining them spans 11 bases. Hyperthyroidism patients were aged 18 to 65 years and newly diagnosed, with disease duration of less than 2 months. Exclusion was applied to patients with uncontrolled infections, other autoimmune diseases, pregnancy or lactation. Diagnoses relied on clinical symptoms, serum thyroxine and TRAb, thyroid ultrasound and orbital computed tomography. Blood from progressor patients was collected at the time of first diagnosis with hyperthyroidism, before any ophthalmopathy symptoms had appeared. PBMCs were isolated from approximately 10 ml of fresh peripheral blood by Ficoll-Paque density gradient centrifugation. Progressor patients were defined as those initially diagnosed with Graves' hyperthyroidism in whom ophthalmopathy developed during follow-up. Trizol reagent was used to extract total RNA, and RNA quality was then checked on an Agilent 2100 Bioanalyzer.

TCR beta CDR3 regions were amplified from RNA transcripts. The TCR CDR3 was subjected to a first round of RT-PCR using the HTBI primer set and the Qiagen OneStep RT-PCR kit. Libraries were constructed in a second round of multiplex PCR, after which size selection and purification were performed. Sequencing of the libraries was done on an Illumina HiSeq2000 using paired-end 100 bp reads. In the paper's pipeline: SOAPnuke was used to process the raw data, with reads discarded if the reads contained adapters or uncalled bases, had a mean Phred below 15, or lacked an exact constant-primer or identifier match. High-quality paired reads were merged with COPE v1.2.5, and unique nucleotide sequences were defined as clonotypes. MiTCR v1.1 was used to align the clonotypes against IMGT TRBV, TRBD and TRBJ reference segments. Only V-J combinations with frequency above 0.0001, covering 99% to 99.2% of repertoires, were analysed. A TCS score was defined as the ratio of F50 (clonal expansion) to E x V (chaos), with BLOSUM62-based TCRdist applied between CDR3 peptides within each V-J. Welch's t-statistics and random forest reduced around 520 V-J features to some 14, which were used in a naive Bayes classifier (R e1071). The public reads were quality trimmed at Q25 with fastp and then assembled into clones with MiXCR by TCRdb, keeping productive beta chains. Here each entry gathers all rows of one CDR3 protein and keeps the most common genes and DNA. The V and J calls were determined by TCRdb, not by the authors. The sample table records hundreds of thousands of distinct CDR3 sequences; under 20% of these occur just once. Together, the top ten hold 15% to 20% of the sample.

The record originates from a study of T cells in Graves' hyperthyroidism and ophthalmopathy (dated by TCRdb to about 2019). Regarding the complete study: Peripheral blood was sampled at the time of initial diagnosis, prior to any treatment. An independent validation cohort of about 19 hyperthyroidism patients and 17 patients who later progressed to ophthalmopathy tested prospective prediction of ophthalmopathy. For training and testing, the 110 or so patients in the discovery cohort were randomly divided in a 7:3 ratio. The study also compared thyroid tissue and blood T-cell repertoires from over 5 Graves' hyperthyroidism patients. According to the paper, TCR Vbeta CDR3 sequencing was carried out on more than 120 peripheral blood samples, which came from fewer than 50 ophthalmopathy, about 75 hyperthyroidism and approximately 17 progressor patients. Following sampling, methimazole starting at 30 mg daily was given to hyperthyroidism patients, and high-dose intravenous methylprednisolone was given to ophthalmopathy patients. To identify distinguishing TCR V-J signatures, a discovery cohort of roughly 100 patients was used, comprising 43 with Graves' ophthalmopathy and some 57 with stable Graves' hyperthyroidism.

Findings and caveats that apply to the study as a whole: Blood samples also contained most of the expanded thyroid clonotypes (frequency above 0.001), which suggests that blood repertoires may reflect thyroid immune responses. No statistical method was used to set the sample size in advance, and investigators knew the group allocation. Ophthalmopathy was separated from stable hyperthyroidism by a 13 V-J signature model, with approximately 86% sensitivity and 81% to 83% specificity obtained in cross-validation and 80%/75% obtained in testing. In validation, the model predicted progression to ophthalmopathy a median of approximately 6.6 months before onset, with approximately 71% sensitivity and nearly 75% specificity.

The sample taken for sequencing was blood. Recombination linked TRBV27 to TRBJ1-2; the D gene identity is not certain. The source is a woman between 45 and 60 years old with Graves' hyperthyroidism that later progressed to Graves' ophthalmopathy. This receptor carries the CDR3 CASSLYGSSNYGYTF. In nucleotide form, the sequence is TGTGCCAGCAGTTTATACGGCAGTTCCAACTATGGCTACACCTTC.